The 6 T cell receptor beta chains listed next were all sequenced from one sample in a study of technical replicates of blood from a few donors. Produced via immunoSEQ multiplex PCR; TCRdb's table is partial and in-frame only. Of 74,000 or so clones listed, approximately 91% are singletons. Material: T cells isolated from PBMCs. These receptors all stem from a human donor in good health.

V is TRBV9 and J is TRBJ1-2; 9 bases agree with TRBD1. This CDR3 spans 17 amino acids. CDR1 and CDR2 from the germline V gene are SGDLS and YYNGEE. Germline trimming cut 2 bases from V and 4 bases from J; bases unmatched to any gene: 12. Here the CDR3 reads CASSVGGGTGGVYGYTF. CDR3 bases: TGTGCCAGCAGCGTTGGGGGGGGAACAGGGGGCGTCTATGGCTACACCTTC.

The chain combines TRBV4-2 with TRBJ2-7, with D maybe TRBD2 (6 bases). CDR3 size: 16 residues. Deletions cut 0 bases from V and 0 bases from J, with 12 bases between. Looked up from germline, CDR1 is LGHNA and CDR2 is YNFKEQ. DNA for the CDR3: TGTGCCAGCAGCCAAGAAGGTGGCGGGGTCTCCTACGAGCAGTACTTC. Translation gives CASSQEGGGVSYEQYF.

V is TRBV27 and J is TRBJ2-2; TRBD2 agrees at 7 bases. CDR3 length: 16 amino acids. Germline CDR1 is MNHEY and CDR2 is SMNVEV (reference sequence). V lost 2 bases and J lost 4; bases outside the gene matches: 7. CDR3 nucleotides: TGTGCCAGCAGTTTAAAGGTCGCTAGCGGCACCGGGGAGCTGTTTTTT. This gives the protein CASSLKVASGTGELFF.

To note about this clone: An end of the junction does not agree with germline; a read error may underlie this. This rearrangement joins TRBV7-9 to TRBJ2-5; D gene unclear. The CDR3 loop spans 12 amino acids. Germline V gene sequence: CDR1 SEHNR, CDR2 FQNEAQ (reference sequence). The CDR3, as DNA: TGTGCCGGCAGCCTAGGGCCGGAGACCCAGTACTTC. Translated, it gives CAGSLGPETQYF.

The genes are TRBV27 and TRBJ2-7; D may be TRBD2 (5 bases). The V gene lost 2 bases and the J gene lost 1 base, with 12 bases spanning the gap. This CDR3 has 15 residues. Germline values: CDR1 MNHEY, CDR2 SMNVEV (reference sequence). CDR3 bases: TGTGCCAGCAGTTTAGGCAAAGGCGGGTCCTACGAGCAGTACTTC. This gives the protein CASSLGKGGSYEQYF.

V and J are TRBV28 and TRBJ1-1, with 8 bases identical to TRBD1. V trimming: 6 bases; J trimming: 6 bases; junction bases outside the gene matches: 9. CDR1 is MDHEN, CDR2 SYDVKM, per germline. This CDR3 has 14 amino acids. CDR3 region: CASRPDRGEAEAFF. The CDR3 DNA follows: TGTGCCAGCAGACCAGACAGGGGTGAGGCTGAAGCTTTCTTT.